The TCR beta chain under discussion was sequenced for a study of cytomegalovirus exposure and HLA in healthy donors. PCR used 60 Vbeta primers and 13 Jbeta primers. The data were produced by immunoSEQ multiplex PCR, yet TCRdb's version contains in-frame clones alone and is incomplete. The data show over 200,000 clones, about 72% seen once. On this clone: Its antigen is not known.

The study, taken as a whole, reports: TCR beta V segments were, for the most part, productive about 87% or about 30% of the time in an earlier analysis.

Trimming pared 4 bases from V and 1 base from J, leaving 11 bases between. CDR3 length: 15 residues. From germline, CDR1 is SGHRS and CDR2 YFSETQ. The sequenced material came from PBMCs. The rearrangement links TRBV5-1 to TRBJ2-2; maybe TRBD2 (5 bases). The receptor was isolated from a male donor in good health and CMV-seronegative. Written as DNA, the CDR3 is TGCGCCAGCAGCCCCCAGCGGAAGAACACCGGGGAGCTGTTTTTT. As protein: CASSPQRKNTGELFF.